One and the same sample provided the 17 T cell receptor beta chains below, sequenced in a study of T cells after posttransplantation cyclophosphamide. Profiled with immunoSEQ multiplex PCR; TCRdb holds only in-frame clones, not every one. This sample carries approximately 35,000 clones, none of them present only once. Sequencing was performed on PBMCs. The receptors were gathered from a girl under 18 in good health, CMV-negative, and a related stem cell transplant donor.

This clone was detected ten times or more. This rearrangement joins TRBV29-1 to TRBJ2-2; 10 bases agree with TRBD2. CDR1 is SQVTM and CDR2 is ANQGSEA in the germline V gene. This CDR3 region has 15 residues. With V trimmed by 8 bases and J by 7 bases, 13 bases remained unmatched. CDR3 protein: CSIVEREGRNGELFF. The CDR3 coding sequence is TGCAGCATCGTCGAGCGGGAGGGCCGGAACGGGGAGCTGTTTTTT.

This clone was seen at least ten times. The chain carries TRBV5-6 and TRBJ2-4; D might be TRBD1 (5 bases). Per the germline V gene, CDR1 is SGHDT and CDR2 is YYEEEE. Trimming removed 1 base from V and 9 bases from J, with 11 bases in between. The CDR3 covers 13 residues. CDR3 protein: CASSLTRQSIQYF. The CDR3 nucleotides read TGTGCCAGCAGCTTGACGAGACAGAGCATTCAGTACTTC.

The gene calls are TRBV7-9 and TRBJ2-7; no clear D. V dropped 5 bases and J dropped 0 bases, with 14 bases sitting between them. The germline V gene encodes CDR1 SEHNR and CDR2 FQNEAQ (reference sequence). The CDR3 is 15 residues long. CDR3 DNA sequence: TGTGCCAGCAGCCCCAGAACCGTTAACTCCTACGAGCAGTACTTC. This encodes CASSPRTVNSYEQYF.

This clone was seen only a few times. The chain joins TRBV7-2 to TRBJ1-5; 10 nucleotides align to TRBD1. The CDR3 is made up of 17 amino acids. CDR1 is SGHTA, CDR2 FQGNSA, per germline. With V trimmed by 2 bases and J by 5 bases, 9 bases remained unmatched. In DNA, the CDR3 is TGTGCCAGCAGCTTATTCGGGACAGGGGTCGGGGATCAGCCCCAGCATTTT. Amino acids: CASSLFGTGVGDQPQHF.

The V gene is TRBV7-8, the J gene TRBJ2-5; weak D call: TRBD1 (6 bases). The CDR3 loop spans 14 amino acids. Germline loops: CDR1 SGHVS, CDR2 FQNEAQ. V was shortened by 6 bases and J by 1 base, with 12 bases between the two germline ends. CDR3 sequence (DNA): TGTGCCAGCAGTTTACAGGGAATCCAAGAGACCCAGTACTTC. Its translation is CASSLQGIQETQYF.

The chain has TRBV25-1 and TRBJ1-2; 9 bases fit TRBD1. The CDR3 runs to 15 residues. Germline assignment: CDR1 MGHDK and CDR2 SYGVNS. V shed 3 bases, J shed 3 bases, and the junction held 5 bases outside the gene matches. For the CDR3, the DNA is TGTGCCAGCAGTGAGGGGACAGGGATTTACTATGGCTACACCTTC. The encoded protein is CASSEGTGIYYGYTF.

The table lists this clone with many counts. This sequence joins TRBV9 and TRBJ2-7, with a weak D call TRBD2 (6 bases). The germline V gene encodes CDR1 SGDLS and CDR2 YYNGEE. This CDR3 region has 14 residues. Trimming took 0 bases from V and 7 from J, leaving 14 bases between them. The CDR3 DNA sequence: TGTGCCAGCAGCGTAGCACCCGGGAGCGGAGAGCAGTACTTC. It specifies CASSVAPGSGEQYF.

The chain is built from TRBV28 and TRBJ1-1, with unresolved D. The CDR3 totals 13 residues. Germline V gene sequence: CDR1 MDHEN, CDR2 SYDVKM. V was clipped by 6 bases and J by 3 bases, with 11 bases between them. Here the CDR3 DNA reads TGTGCCAGCAGGCCCTATGTGGACACTGAAGCTTTCTTT. Translating it yields CASRPYVDTEAFF.

This clone was recorded at least ten times. The chain links TRBV4-3 to TRBJ2-2, with a weak D call TRBD2 (5 bases). V lost 3 bases and J lost 6, with 17 bases in between. The CDR3 covers 16 residues. Germline lookup yields CDR1 LGHNA and CDR2 YSLEER. CDR3 region: CASSHEFGMKPGELFF. Written as DNA, the CDR3 is TGCGCCAGCAGCCATGAATTCGGGATGAAGCCCGGGGAGCTGTTTTTT.

This clone came up many times. The gene calls are TRBV19 and TRBJ2-7, with unresolved D. Trimming shortened V by 3 bases and J by 0 bases, and 6 bases separated the two germline ends. Germline V lookup: CDR1 LNHDA, CDR2 SQIVND (reference sequence). This CDR3 contains 13 residues. The CDR3 loop reads CASSIEHSYEQYF. CDR3 DNA sequence: TGTGCCAGTAGTATTGAACACTCCTACGAGCAGTACTTC.

At least ten counts were recorded for this clone. The rearrangement uses TRBV18 and TRBJ1-1; D remains unclear. This CDR3 is built from 16 residues. The V end was cut by 3 bases, the J end by 2 bases, with 16 bases between. Germline-derived CDR1 and CDR2 are KGHSH and LQKENI. The CDR3 reads CASSPRGRVFNTEAFF. The CDR3 DNA follows: TGTGCCAGCTCACCCCGGGGTCGGGTATTCAACACTGAAGCTTTCTTT.

At least ten counts were recorded for this clone. The chain recombines TRBV30 with TRBJ1-1; 7 nucleotides line up with TRBD1. Germline CDR1 and CDR2: GTSNPN and SVGIG (reference sequence). The trim removed 6 bases at V and 4 bases at J, leaving 8 bases unmatched. This CDR3 is built from 13 residues. The CDR3 DNA sequence: TGTGCCTGCGCCATGGACAGGAGCACTGAAGCTTTCTTT. It translates to CACAMDRSTEAFF.

At least ten counts were recorded for this clone. As DNA, the CDR3 is TGTGCCATCAGTCCTACTAGCGGGAGGGGAAACACCGGGGAGCTGTTTTTT. It encodes CAISPTSGRGNTGELFF. V is TRBV10-3 and J is TRBJ2-2, with 13 bases fitting TRBD2. Trimming at V came to 5 bases and at J to 2 bases, leaving 5 bases not matched to a gene. The CDR3 consists of 17 residues. Per germline, CDR1 ENHRY and CDR2 SYGVKD.

This clone was counted ten times or more. The chain is built from TRBV6-5 and TRBJ1-2; D uncertain. CDR1 is MNHEY and CDR2 is SVGAGI in the germline V gene. V was trimmed by 0 bases and J by 5 bases, leaving 7 bases between them. The CDR3 contains 13 residues. CDR3 bases: TGTGCCAGCAGTTACTCGGCAGATTATGGCTACACCTTC. This codes for CASSYSADYGYTF.

This clone was seen a few times. The chain combines TRBV4-1 with TRBJ2-4; maybe TRBD1 (5 bases). Germline-derived CDR1 and CDR2 are MGHRA and YSYEKL. CDR3 size: 16 residues. Trimming cost V 3 bases and J 7 bases, with 19 bases left between them. CDR3 amino acids: CASSHQGLVSGNIQYF. The CDR3 nucleotides are TGCGCCAGCAGCCACCAGGGATTAGTATCCGGGAACATTCAGTACTTC.

This clone has ten or more counts. The chain couples TRBV19 to TRBJ1-1, with D unresolved. CDR1 is LNHDA and CDR2 is SQIVND in the germline V gene (reference sequence). Between the trimmed V and J ends, which lost 1 base and 1 base, there was a span of 10 bases. The CDR3 is 15 residues long. The CDR3 sequence: CASSIVFSGNTEAFF. The CDR3 DNA follows: TGTGCCAGTAGTATAGTATTCTCGGGGAACACTGAAGCTTTCTTT.

This clone has a handful of counts. The V and J genes are TRBV21-1 and TRBJ2-3; the D call of TRBD2 is as the table states it, not checked on the DNA. TRBV21-1 is tagged as a pseudogene. This CDR3 has 8 amino acids. Written as DNA, the CDR3 is TGTGCAGCTGATACGCAGTATTTT. Its translation: CAADTQYF.